These T cell receptor beta chains were read from a single sample in a study of response to subunit inactivated influenza vaccine. One entry per CDR3 protein, called by TCRdb with MiXCR from the RT-PCR reads. The sample has fewer than 800,000 distinct CDR3 sequences, 15% to 19% seen once. The source was PBMCs from blood, collected 11 to 12 days after vaccination. Source of these receptors: a man in his fifties who received an inactivated influenza vaccine. Each CDR3 is given without its conserved first and last residue. Clone size is not always given. Where it is, it says once, few, many or a class for expanded clones.

abundance: few
v_gene: TRBV11-2
j_gene: TRBJ2-3
CDR3aa: ASSLRGRDWAQY

abundance: NA
v_gene: TRBV5-4
j_gene: TRBJ1-1
CDR3aa: ASSFPGLIEAF

abundance: NA
v_gene: TRBV20-1
j_gene: TRBJ2-3
CDR3aa: SARQLGSDTQY

abundance: NA
v_gene: TRBV12-3/TRBV12-4
j_gene: TRBJ1-1
CDR3aa: ASSPRQAVGTEAF

abundance: NA
v_gene: TRBV5-8
j_gene: TRBJ1-5
CDR3aa: ASSHRVNNQPQH

abundance: NA
v_gene: TRBV6-1
j_gene: TRBJ1-2
CDR3aa: ASTQLQGPYGYT

abundance: NA
v_gene: TRBV28
j_gene: TRBJ2-5
CDR3aa: ASSTLAEFPFQETQY

abundance: NA
v_gene: TRBV7-9
j_gene: TRBJ2-7
CDR3aa: ASSGTGLREQY

abundance: NA
v_gene: TRBV6-1
j_gene: TRBJ1-1
CDR3aa: ASRGGRMNTEAF

abundance: NA
v_gene: TRBV7-9
j_gene: TRBJ2-1
CDR3aa: ASRGGTGSHEQF

abundance: NA
v_gene: TRBV6-5
j_gene: TRBJ2-2
CDR3aa: ASTYRVGLTNTGELF

abundance: NA
v_gene: TRBV19
j_gene: TRBJ1-5
CDR3aa: ASSSRTHYSNQPQH

abundance: NA
v_gene: TRBV4-1
j_gene: TRBJ2-7
CDR3aa: ASSQEWRETYEQY

abundance: few
v_gene: TRBV20-1
j_gene: TRBJ2-3
CDR3aa: SARDATEADTQY

abundance: many
v_gene: TRBV12-3/TRBV12-4
j_gene: TRBJ1-2
CDR3aa: ASSFGTDYGYT

abundance: NA
v_gene: TRBV4-1
j_gene: TRBJ2-1
CDR3aa: ASSHGVAGGHNEQF

abundance: NA
v_gene: TRBV7-8
j_gene: TRBJ2-7
CDR3aa: ASSLDLGTYEQY

abundance: few
v_gene: TRBV7-9
j_gene: TRBJ2-2
CDR3aa: ASRSKGTGNTGELF

abundance: NA
v_gene: TRBV18
j_gene: TRBJ1-1
CDR3aa: ASSPSANIQGAEAF

abundance: NA
v_gene: TRBV12-3/TRBV12-4
j_gene: TRBJ2-7
CDR3aa: ASSSPGNSYEQY

abundance: many
v_gene: TRBV6-2/TRBV6-3
j_gene: TRBJ1-5
CDR3aa: ASGKQNQPQH

abundance: NA
v_gene: TRBV6-5
j_gene: TRBJ2-3
CDR3aa: ASSYVSGVGADTQY

abundance: NA
v_gene: TRBV7-8
j_gene: TRBJ2-3
CDR3aa: ASSSSGSRADTQY

abundance: few
v_gene: TRBV29-1
j_gene: TRBJ1-1
CDR3aa: STRGTEAF

abundance: NA
v_gene: TRBV7-9
j_gene: TRBJ2-5
CDR3aa: ASSPPTGAETQY

abundance: many
v_gene: TRBV28
j_gene: TRBJ2-5
CDR3aa: ASKSGPSVETQY

abundance: NA
v_gene: TRBV20-1
j_gene: TRBJ2-7
CDR3aa: SARVRTGRVNEQY

abundance: NA
v_gene: TRBV4-1
j_gene: TRBJ2-2
CDR3aa: ASSQLALRFIGTPDFGELF

abundance: NA
v_gene: TRBV5-1
j_gene: TRBJ1-2
CDR3aa: ASSFGDGYGYT

abundance: many
v_gene: TRBV27
j_gene: TRBJ2-1
CDR3aa: ASSLRLAGGPEQF

abundance: NA
v_gene: TRBV20-1
j_gene: TRBJ1-2
CDR3aa: SARGAPNHYGYT

abundance: few
v_gene: TRBV20-1
j_gene: TRBJ2-3
CDR3aa: SASSTTGIGTDTQY

abundance: few
v_gene: TRBV2
j_gene: TRBJ2-1
CDR3aa: ASSRDWQKYNEQF

abundance: NA
v_gene: TRBV5-1
j_gene: TRBJ2-7
CDR3aa: ASSLQAGGLYEQY

abundance: few
v_gene: TRBV6-1
j_gene: TRBJ2-3
CDR3aa: ASSAAQGTRETQY

abundance: NA
v_gene: TRBV5-1
j_gene: TRBJ2-6
CDR3aa: ASSLGDSDIWANVLT

abundance: few
v_gene: TRBV28
j_gene: TRBJ2-1
CDR3aa: ATSRGGDNEQF